Below are 29 T cell receptor beta chains sequenced from a single sample in a study of cytomegalovirus exposure and HLA in healthy donors. Using immunoSEQ multiplex PCR, the repertoire was profiled, and TCRdb retains in-frame clones only, with some absent. The sample lists 100,000 to 150,000 clones, approximately 86% occurring once. Sequenced: PBMCs. These receptors came from a man between 18 and 35 years old in good health and CMV-seropositive.

The chain joins TRBV5-1 to TRBJ1-1, with D maybe TRBD1 (5 bases). Germline loops: CDR1 SGHRS, CDR2 YFSETQ. V lost 0 bases and J 0 bases, leaving 15 bases between the germline ends. The CDR3 is 17 amino acids. The CDR3, as DNA: TGCGCCAGCAGCTTGGGCGGGGCCCGCCGCATGAACACTGAAGCTTTCTTT. Amino acid sequence: CASSLGGARRMNTEAFF.

The chain has TRBV5-1 and TRBJ2-4, with 7 bases lining up with TRBD1. This CDR3 comprises 15 residues. Germline V CDR1 and CDR2: SGHRS, YFSETQ. V was pared by 4 bases and J by 3 bases, with 7 bases of the junction left unmatched. CDR3: CASSPVGDSKNIQYF. Written as DNA, the CDR3 is TGCGCCAGCAGCCCCGTCGGGGACAGCAAAAACATTCAGTACTTC. Combining the CDR3 with reference TRBV5-1 and TRBJ2-4 gives the whole variable domain KAGVTQTPRYLIKTRGQQVTLSCSPISGHRSVSWYQQTPGQGLQFLFEYFSETQRNKGNFPGRFSGRQFSNSRSEMNVSTLELGDSALYLCASSPVGDSKNIQYFGAGTRLSVL.

The V and J genes are TRBV6-1 and TRBJ2-7; 8 nucleotides align to TRBD1. The CDR3 loop spans 14 amino acids. V lost 5 bases and J lost 6; bases outside the gene matches: 9. Germline lookup yields CDR1 MNHNS and CDR2 SASEGT. CDR3 protein: CASSPQWTGSEQYF. The CDR3 DNA reads as TGTGCCAGCAGTCCCCAATGGACAGGGAGCGAGCAGTACTTC.

The V call is TRBV10-3, the J call TRBJ2-4; D unclear. CDR3 length equals 15 residues. The V gene's germline CDR1 is ENHRY and CDR2 SYGVKD. The germline V and J ends were trimmed by 0 bases and 2 bases, with 8 bases remaining between them. This chain's CDR3 is CAISESEVPKNIQYF. CDR3 bases: TGTGCCATCAGTGAGTCAGAGGTCCCCAAAAACATTCAGTACTTC.

V is TRBV6-1 and J is TRBJ2-1, with 9 bases identical to TRBD1. Germline V gene lookup returns CDR1 MNHNS and CDR2 SASEGT. The CDR3 is 15 amino acids. J gave up 2 bases and V 7 bases, and 6 bases lay outside the gene matches. The CDR3 DNA sequence: TGTGCCAGCACCTTAGACAGGGGGACCTACAATGAGCAGTTCTTC. This translates into CASTLDRGTYNEQFF.

The rearrangement uses TRBV9 and TRBJ1-1, with D hard to call. Germline loops: CDR1 SGDLS, CDR2 YYNGEE. The ends were cut back, 4 bases at V and 5 bases at J, with 18 bases in the middle. This CDR3 has 15 residues. The CDR3 DNA reads TGTGCCAGCAGCCCCTTTAAGCCAATCGCGACTGAAGCTTTCTTT. Translating it yields CASSPFKPIATEAFF. The variable domain in full, completed from reference TRBV9 and TRBJ1-1, reads DSGVTQTPKHLITATGQRVTLRCSPRSGDLSVYWYQQSLDQGLQFLIQYYNGEERAKGNILERFSAQQFPDLHSELNLSSLELGDSALYFCASSPFKPIATEAFFGQGTRLTVV.

The chain carries TRBV27 and TRBJ1-5; D is unclear. The CDR3 consists of 13 residues. The V and J ends lost 2 bases and 9 bases respectively, with 11 bases between them. Germline loops: CDR1 MNHEY, CDR2 SMNVEV (reference sequence). The DNA of the CDR3 is TGTGCCAGCAGTTTAGGGCTTTCGGCGCCCCAGCATTTT. This codes for CASSLGLSAPQHF.

The chain combines TRBV7-8 with TRBJ2-2; 11 bases fit TRBD1. Losses at the gene ends were 3 bases for V and 4 bases for J; bases not matched to a gene: 16. The CDR3 sequence is 20 residues long. Per the germline V gene, CDR1 is SGHVS and CDR2 is FQNEAQ. CDR3 nucleotides: TGTGCCAGCAGCTTGTTAAGGGGGACAGGGGGTATACTAATCACCGGGGAGCTGTTTTTT. Protein sequence: CASSLLRGTGGILITGELFF.

The genes are TRBV5-8 and TRBJ2-3; tentatively, D is TRBD2 (6 bases). Germline V CDR1 and CDR2: SGHTS, YDEGEE. V lost 5 bases and J 2 bases, leaving 21 bases between the germline ends. There are 17 residues in the CDR3. CDR3 coding DNA: TGTGCCAGCAGACAGGACCGTGGGGGGACTTTCACAGATACGCAGTATTTT. The encoded protein is CASRQDRGGTFTDTQYF.

The V gene is TRBV12-5, the J gene TRBJ2-5, with D tentatively TRBD2 (6 bases). Germline lookup yields CDR1 LGHNT and CDR2 FRNRAP. The CDR3 extends over 17 amino acids. Trimming took 4 bases from V and 4 from J, leaving 22 bases between them. In DNA, the CDR3 is TGTGCTAGTGGTTCGGGCGGGGTGAACGAACCGGCAGAGACCCAGTACTTC. It encodes CASGSGGVNEPAETQYF.

V usage is TRBV4-1 and J usage is TRBJ2-1, with 13 bases that match TRBD2. The CDR3 spans 20 residues. Germline values: CDR1 MGHRA, CDR2 YSYEKL. V gave up 1 base and J gave up 1 base; unmatched junction bases: 10. The DNA of the CDR3 is TGCGCCAGCAGCCAAGTAATACTAGCGGGGGGGCGGTTGTCCTACAATGAGCAGTTCTTC. This encodes CASSQVILAGGRLSYNEQFF.

The chain joins TRBV27 to TRBJ2-1; the D gene is possibly TRBD1 (6 bases). The V gene's germline CDR1 is MNHEY and CDR2 SMNVEV (reference sequence). This CDR3 has 18 amino acids. Deletions cut 7 bases from V and 2 bases from J, with 24 bases between. DNA for the CDR3: TGTGCCAGCAACAGGGTCCTCACCGGACTGGGACCCTACAATGAGCAGTTCTTC. Its translation: CASNRVLTGLGPYNEQFF.

V is TRBV30 and J is TRBJ2-1; a weak D match, TRBD1 (6 bases). V gave up 2 bases and J gave up 2 bases, with 7 bases separating them. The CDR3 has 13 amino acids. The germline gives CDR1 GTSNPN, CDR2 SVGIG (reference sequence). The CDR3 nucleotides are TGTGCCTGGAGTCAGGGGACCTACAATGAGCAGTTCTTC. As protein: CAWSQGTYNEQFF.

The genes are TRBV10-2 and TRBJ1-4; 7 nucleotides match TRBD1. The CDR3 runs to 13 residues. Trimming cost V 6 bases and J 8 bases; bases outside gene matches: 6. Germline V gene sequence: CDR1 WSHSY, CDR2 SAAADI. The chain's CDR3 is CASSSGTVEKLFF. The DNA of the CDR3 is TGCGCCAGCAGCTCCGGGACAGTAGAAAAACTGTTTTTT.

This rearrangement joins TRBV27 to TRBJ1-1; TRBD1 matches at 8 bases. The CDR3 is 14 residues long. The germline V gene has CDR1 MNHEY and CDR2 SMNVEV (reference sequence). Losses at the gene ends were 5 bases for V and 4 bases for J; bases not matched to a gene: 6. The CDR3 nucleotides read TGTGCCAGCAGTATCAGGGGGCGCGTCACTGAAGCTTTCTTT. Translated: CASSIRGRVTEAFF.

The gene calls are TRBV7-9 and TRBJ2-3; the match to TRBD2 covers 13 bases. Germline loops: CDR1 SEHNR, CDR2 FQNEAQ (reference sequence). V shed 5 bases and J 2 bases; nucleotides not matched to a gene: 7. The CDR3 has 17 amino acids. The CDR3 is CASSQGLAGLLTDTQYF. In nucleotides, the CDR3 is TGTGCCAGCAGCCAGGGACTAGCGGGGCTCCTCACAGATACGCAGTATTTT.

This rearrangement joins TRBV5-4 to TRBJ2-2; TRBD1 might be the D (6 bases). Germline V gene sequence: CDR1 SGHNT, CDR2 YYREEE (reference sequence). V was cut by 0 bases and J by 6 bases, with 9 bases left in between. The CDR3 consists of 14 residues. This CDR3 reads CASSLARGPGELFF. CDR3 coding DNA: TGTGCCAGCAGCTTGGCCAGGGGTCCCGGGGAGCTGTTTTTT.

The CDR3: CASSTQGSYSPLHF. In DNA form, the CDR3 reads TGTGCCAGCAGTACTCAGGGATCCTATTCACCCCTCCACTTT. This sequence joins TRBV27 and TRBJ1-6; tentative D call: TRBD1 (5 bases). Germline V gene sequence: CDR1 MNHEY, CDR2 SMNVEV (reference sequence). This CDR3 region has 14 residues. V dropped 5 bases and J dropped 8 bases, with 13 bases sitting between them.

This clone was seen only once. This chain joins TRBV2 and TRBJ2-1; 9 bases map to TRBD1. The ends lost 5 bases at V and 6 bases at J; junction bases unmatched: 8. The CDR3 is made up of 15 amino acids. The germline V gene encodes CDR1 SNHLY and CDR2 FYNNEI. The CDR3 loop is CASSTRDRVANEQFF. The CDR3 bases are TGTGCCAGCAGTACCCGGGACAGGGTCGCCAATGAGCAGTTCTTC.

Only a few counts were recorded for this clone. The chain has TRBV6-1 and TRBJ1-2; weak D call: TRBD1 (6 bases). CDR3 length: 14 residues. Per germline, CDR1 MNHNS and CDR2 SASEGT. V lost 5 bases and J lost 5, with 15 bases in between. CDR3 nucleotides: TGTGCCAGCAGTAGGAAGGGGGTATATTATGGCTACACCTTC. It specifies CASSRKGVYYGYTF.

The chain combines TRBV6-1 with TRBJ2-5; D call uncertain. CDR3 length: 15 residues. The V end lost 11 bases, the J end lost 7 bases, and 26 bases lay between the germline ends. CDR1 and CDR2 (germline): MNHNS, SASEGT. The CDR3 reads CAGARIDLMESTQYF. The DNA for the CDR3 is TGTGCCGGCGCGCGGATCGACCTTATGGAGTCGACCCAGTACTTC.

CDR3 coding DNA: TGTGCCAGCACCTCCGGGTCTGGGAATTCACCCCTCCACTTT. Translation: CASTSGSGNSPLHF. The rearrangement uses TRBV27 and TRBJ1-6; D uncertain. Germline V CDR1 and CDR2: MNHEY, SMNVEV (reference sequence). This CDR3 region has 14 residues. V lost 7 bases, J lost 7 bases, and 14 bases lay in between.

The chain links TRBV5-8 to TRBJ1-5; TRBD1 matches 8 bases. The germline V gene has CDR1 SGHTS and CDR2 YDEGEE. The CDR3 runs 15 residues. J was trimmed by 0 bases and V by 5 bases; bases with no gene match: 4. CDR3 nucleotides: TGTGCCAGCAGTGGGGGACAGGCTAGCAATCAGCCCCAGCATTTT. It specifies CASSGGQASNQPQHF.

The rearrangement joins TRBV21-1 to TRBJ2-7; the DNA was not compared with TRBD1, the D call given in the table. TRBV21-1 is shown as a pseudogene. The CDR3 is made up of 19 amino acids. CDR3 DNA sequence: TGTGCCAGCAGCGCCGAGGGACAGGGGGCTCTAGTTTATGCCTACGAGCAGTACTTC. Its protein is CASSAEGQGALVYAYEQYF.

The V and J genes are TRBV6-5 and TRBJ1-6; D gene ambiguous. Germline V lookup: CDR1 MNHEY, CDR2 SVGAGI. This CDR3 has 14 residues. Trimming removed 6 bases from V and 6 bases from J, with 12 bases in between. The chain's CDR3 is CASSSQVLNSPLHF. The DNA for the CDR3 is TGTGCCAGCAGCTCTCAGGTCCTTAATTCACCCCTCCACTTT.

The rearrangement uses TRBV23-1 and TRBJ1-6; the match to TRBD1 covers 7 bases. TRBV23-1 is placed among ORFs of uncertain function. V gave up 1 base and J gave up 5 bases; unmatched junction bases: 5. The CDR3 is 16 amino acids. The CDR3 protein is CASSQYFGQDNSPLHF. DNA of the CDR3: TGCGCCAGCAGTCAATACTTCGGACAGGATAATTCACCCCTCCACTTT.

The CDR3 bases are TGTGCCACCAGCGAAATACAGGGTTATCAGCCCCAGCATTTT. This translates into CATSEIQGYQPQHF. The genes are TRBV15 and TRBJ1-5; perhaps TRBD1 as D (6 bases). V was clipped by 5 bases and J by 5 bases, with 13 bases between them. This CDR3 is built from 14 residues. Germline lookup yields CDR1 LNHNV and CDR2 YYDKDF (reference sequence).

The V and J genes are TRBV19 and TRBJ1-6, with D tentatively TRBD1 (6 bases). This CDR3 region has 18 residues. Trimming shortened V by 1 base and J by 0 bases, and 13 bases separated the two germline ends. Looked up from germline, CDR1 is LNHDA and CDR2 is SQIVND (reference sequence). In DNA, the CDR3 is TGTGCCAGTAGTATAGGTGGACAGATCAGCTCCTATAATTCACCCCTCCACTTT. Translated, it gives CASSIGGQISSYNSPLHF.

The chain uses TRBV10-2 and TRBJ2-1, with a possible D match to TRBD1 (5 bases). This CDR3 region has 15 residues. V dropped 6 bases and J dropped 5 bases, with 17 bases sitting between them. The germline gives CDR1 WSHSY, CDR2 SAAADI. The DNA for the CDR3 is TGCGCCAGCAGCCCACAGGTTAGGTGGAACAATGAGCAGTTCTTC. Its protein is CASSPQVRWNNEQFF.